The 17 T cell receptor beta chains listed next were all sequenced from one sample in a study of graft-versus-host responses after intestinal transplantation. Assay used: immunoSEQ multiplex PCR; TCRdb lists only in-frame clones, some missing. In the table there are 12,000 to 15,000 clones, roughly two fifths of which are singletons. Responders labeled with CFSE (roughly 200,000) were plated with roughly 200,000 irradiated, violet-dye-labeled stimulators. The source material was alloreactive CD8+ T cells from a mixed lymphocyte reaction culture, sampled before intestinal transplant. As to subset: CFSE-low proliferating T cells sorted from approximately 6-day pre-transplant mixed lymphocyte reaction (GvH or HvG direction). These receptors all come from a human patient who received an intestinal transplant.

The V call is TRBV2, the J call TRBJ2-7, with a weak D call TRBD2 (5 bases). There are 13 residues in the CDR3. V lost 6 bases and J lost 4, with 13 bases in between. Per germline, CDR1 SNHLY and CDR2 FYNNEI. This CDR3 is CASSKTTAYEQYF. For the CDR3, the DNA is TGTGCCAGCAGCAAGACTACGGCATACGAGCAGTACTTC.

V gene TRBV10-2 combines with J gene TRBJ1-5, with D possibly matching TRBD1 (6 bases). V dropped 5 bases and J dropped 5 bases, with 13 bases sitting between them. CDR1 WSHSY and CDR2 SAAADI come from the germline V gene. The CDR3 has 14 residues. In nucleotides, the CDR3 is TGCGCCAGCAGTTGGGGGCCGGACGATCAGCCCCAGCATTTT. Translation gives CASSWGPDDQPQHF.

The chain employs TRBV15 and TRBJ2-3; TRBD2 is a possible D gene (6 bases). The ends were cut back, 6 bases at V and 0 bases at J, with 10 bases in the middle. Germline CDR1 reads LNHNV; CDR2 reads YYDKDF (reference sequence). The CDR3 spans 14 residues. The CDR3 DNA sequence: TGTGCCACCAGTCGCGGGGCTAGCACAGATACGCAGTATTTT. It is translated as CATSRGASTDTQYF.

This clone was recorded a few times. The chain recombines TRBV13 with TRBJ2-3, with D perhaps matching TRBD2 (6 bases). From germline, CDR1 is PRHDT and CDR2 FYEKMQ (reference sequence). Trimming took 5 bases from V and 6 from J, leaving 21 bases between them. The CDR3 sequence is 16 residues long. The CDR3 region has the DNA TGTGCCAGCAGCACCAACCCCGGGACTGGAGAGGATACGCAGTATTTT. Protein sequence: CASSTNPGTGEDTQYF.

This chain links TRBV2 with TRBJ1-5; no clear D. The CDR3 sequence is 14 residues long. V was trimmed by 2 bases and J by 4 bases, leaving 9 bases between them. Germline V gene data show CDR1 as SNHLY and CDR2 as FYNNEI. This CDR3 reads CASSELAGNQPQHF. The CDR3 coding sequence is TGTGCCAGCAGTGAATTAGCCGGAAATCAGCCCCAGCATTTT.

This chain uses TRBV27 with TRBJ2-1, with 11 bases fitting TRBD2. V shed 3 bases and J 6 bases; nucleotides not matched to a gene: 4. Germline assignment: CDR1 MNHEY and CDR2 SMNVEV (reference sequence). The CDR3 covers 15 residues. The CDR3 nucleotides are TGTGCCAGCAGTTTGGGGACTAGCGGTTTCAATGAGCAGTTCTTC. This codes for CASSLGTSGFNEQFF.

The genes are TRBV4-1 and TRBJ1-5; maybe TRBD1 (6 bases). The V gene's germline CDR1 is MGHRA and CDR2 YSYEKL. Trimming cost V 3 bases and J 6 bases, with 9 bases left between them. The CDR3 is 13 amino acids. The CDR3 sequence: CASSHWTAQPQHF. The CDR3 bases are TGCGCCAGCAGCCACTGGACAGCTCAGCCCCAGCATTTT.

This clone was observed a few times. This sequence joins TRBV27 and TRBJ2-3, with 7 bases identical to TRBD2. V shed 1 base, J shed 1 base, and the junction held 5 bases outside the gene matches. Germline V CDR1 and CDR2: MNHEY, SMNVEV (reference sequence). This CDR3 comprises 16 residues. CDR3 in DNA: TGTGCCAGCAGTTTATTCCTCGCGGGGGGCACAGATACGCAGTATTTT. Residues: CASSLFLAGGTDTQYF.

The genes are TRBV6-5 and TRBJ1-1; a weak D match, TRBD1 (6 bases). The CDR3 consists of 13 residues. CDR1 is MNHEY and CDR2 is SVGAGI in the germline V gene. The germline V and J ends were trimmed by 4 bases and 10 bases, with 16 bases remaining between them. In DNA, the CDR3 is TGTGCCAGCAGTTTCGATACAGGGTCTGCAGCTTTCTTT. This gives the protein CASSFDTGSAAFF.

Sample share makes this clone medium-sized. V and J are TRBV7-9 and TRBJ2-3; no clear D. The CDR3 spans 13 residues. V was shortened by 3 bases and J by 2 bases, with 6 bases between the two germline ends. The V gene's germline CDR1 is SEHNR and CDR2 FQNEAQ (reference sequence). The CDR3 spells CASSFPLTDTQYF. The CDR3 DNA is TGTGCCAGCAGCTTCCCTCTCACAGATACGCAGTATTTT.

This clone was observed a handful of times. The chain links TRBV14 to TRBJ2-7; 11 bases fit TRBD2. Per the germline V gene, CDR1 is SGHDN and CDR2 is FVKESK. The CDR3 loop spans 17 amino acids. J lost 4 bases, V lost 1 base, and 9 bases had no gene match. CDR3 sequence (DNA): TGTGCCAGCAGCCAAGTACTAGCGGGAGTAAGGCAATACGAGCAGTACTTC. Translating gives CASSQVLAGVRQYEQYF.

The rearrangement links TRBV7-9 to TRBJ2-1; D uncertain. This CDR3 region has 13 residues. Trimming shortened V by 5 bases and J by 6 bases, and 11 bases separated the two germline ends. Germline V gene data show CDR1 as SEHNR and CDR2 as FQNEAQ (reference sequence). The CDR3 here is CASSALYSNEQFF. The CDR3 DNA is TGTGCCAGCAGCGCACTCTACAGCAATGAGCAGTTCTTC.

The J gene is TRBJ2-7, the V gene TRBV29-1; D might be TRBD1 (5 bases). The ends were cut back, 1 base at V and 1 base at J, with 8 bases in the middle. Per germline, CDR1 SQVTM and CDR2 ANQGSEA. The CDR3 length is 13 residues. CDR3 in amino acids: CSVEGTQSYEQYF. DNA of the CDR3: TGCAGCGTTGAAGGGACACAGTCCTACGAGCAGTACTTC.

This clone was picked up a small number of times. At one end the junction does not follow the germline gene, possibly because of a read error. This chain connects TRBV5-6 to TRBJ2-3; D might be TRBD1 or TRBD2, each matching 5 bases. This CDR3 is 16 amino acids long. CDR1 is SGHDT and CDR2 is YYEEEE in the germline V gene. The CDR3 protein is CASGLGVTESTDTQYF. In DNA form, the CDR3 reads TGTGCCAGCGGCTTGGGGGTTACAGAAAGCACAGATACGCAGTATTTT.

For this clone: The junction departs from the called germline gene at one end, perhaps through a read error. This chain connects TRBV7-7 to TRBJ2-1; D unclear. The CDR3 has 14 amino acids. Per the germline V gene, CDR1 is SSHAT and CDR2 is FNYEAQ (reference sequence). DNA for the CDR3: TGTGCCAGCAGCTCTTCCACGAACTACGATGAGCAGTTCTTC. Its translation: CASSSSTNYDEQFF.

The chain uses TRBV11-2 and TRBJ1-1, with 10 bases aligning to TRBD1. This CDR3 has 14 amino acids. V was pared by 5 bases and J by 4 bases, with 4 bases of the junction left unmatched. The V gene's germline CDR1 is SGHAT and CDR2 FQNNGV. The CDR3 DNA reads TGTGCCAGCAGCACGGGACAGGGGAGCACTGAAGCTTTCTTT. Translated, it gives CASSTGQGSTEAFF.

The rearrangement uses TRBV27 and TRBJ1-2, with D uncertain. V dropped 3 bases and J dropped 4 bases, with 9 bases sitting between them. The CDR3 consists of 13 residues. Germline lookup yields CDR1 MNHEY and CDR2 SMNVEV (reference sequence). The CDR3 nucleotides are TGTGCCAGCAGTTTCGGGGAGGGCTATGGCTACACCTTC. It encodes CASSFGEGYGYTF.